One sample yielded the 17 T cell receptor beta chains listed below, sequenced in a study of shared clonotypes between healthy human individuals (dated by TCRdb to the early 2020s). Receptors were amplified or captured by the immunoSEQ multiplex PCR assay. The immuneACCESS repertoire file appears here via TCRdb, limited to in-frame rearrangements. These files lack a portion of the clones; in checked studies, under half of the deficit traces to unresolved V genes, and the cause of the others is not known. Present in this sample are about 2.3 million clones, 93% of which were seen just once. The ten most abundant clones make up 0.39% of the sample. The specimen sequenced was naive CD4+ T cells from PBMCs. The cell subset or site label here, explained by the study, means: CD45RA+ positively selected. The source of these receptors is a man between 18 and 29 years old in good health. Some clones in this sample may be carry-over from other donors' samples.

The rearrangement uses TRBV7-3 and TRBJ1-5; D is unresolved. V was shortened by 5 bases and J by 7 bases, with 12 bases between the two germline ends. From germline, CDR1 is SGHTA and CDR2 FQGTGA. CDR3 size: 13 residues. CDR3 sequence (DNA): TGTGCCAGCAGCCCCGGACGTGAACAGCCCCAGCATTTT. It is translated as CASSPGREQPQHF.

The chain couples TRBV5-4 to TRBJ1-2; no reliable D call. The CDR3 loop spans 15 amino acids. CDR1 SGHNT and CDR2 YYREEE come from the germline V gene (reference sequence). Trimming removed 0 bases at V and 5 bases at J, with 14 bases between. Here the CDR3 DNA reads TGTGCCAGCAGCTTGGTTTCCGGTCGGTCTTATGGCTACACCTTC. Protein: CASSLVSGRSYGYTF.

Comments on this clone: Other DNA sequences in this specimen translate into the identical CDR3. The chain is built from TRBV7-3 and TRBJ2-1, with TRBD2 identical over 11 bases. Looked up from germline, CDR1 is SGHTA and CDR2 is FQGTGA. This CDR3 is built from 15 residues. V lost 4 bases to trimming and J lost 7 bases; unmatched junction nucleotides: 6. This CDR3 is CASSSLAGVGNEQFF. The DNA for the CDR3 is TGTGCCAGCAGCTCACTAGCGGGAGTAGGTAATGAGCAGTTCTTC.

The CDR3 loop is CAWSADYYEQYF. CDR3 nucleotide sequence: TGTGCCTGGAGTGCCGACTATTACGAGCAGTACTTC. The gene calls are TRBV30 and TRBJ2-7, with D possibly matching TRBD2 (5 bases). V was cut by 1 base and J by 4 bases, with 8 bases left in between. The CDR3 runs to 12 residues. Germline lookup yields CDR1 GTSNPN and CDR2 SVGIG (reference sequence).

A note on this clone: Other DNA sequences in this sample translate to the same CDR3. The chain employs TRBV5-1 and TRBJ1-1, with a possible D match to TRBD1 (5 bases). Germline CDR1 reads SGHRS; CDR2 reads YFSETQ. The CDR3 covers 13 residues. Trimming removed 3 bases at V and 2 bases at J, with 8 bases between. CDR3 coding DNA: TGCGCCAGCAGCTGGGACCTAAACACTGAAGCTTTCTTT. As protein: CASSWDLNTEAFF. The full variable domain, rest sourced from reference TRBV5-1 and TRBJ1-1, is KAGVTQTPRYLIKTRGQQVTLSCSPISGHRSVSWYQQTPGQGLQFLFEYFSETQRNKGNFPGRFSGRQFSNSRSEMNVSTLELGDSALYLCASSWDLNTEAFFGQGTRLTVV.

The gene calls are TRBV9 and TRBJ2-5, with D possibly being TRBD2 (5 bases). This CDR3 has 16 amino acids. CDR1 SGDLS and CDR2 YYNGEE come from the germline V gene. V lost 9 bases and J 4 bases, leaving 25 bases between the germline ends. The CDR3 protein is CAIPPGRGRWRETQYF. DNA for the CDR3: TGTGCCATCCCACCCGGGCGAGGGCGATGGAGAGAGACCCAGTACTTC.

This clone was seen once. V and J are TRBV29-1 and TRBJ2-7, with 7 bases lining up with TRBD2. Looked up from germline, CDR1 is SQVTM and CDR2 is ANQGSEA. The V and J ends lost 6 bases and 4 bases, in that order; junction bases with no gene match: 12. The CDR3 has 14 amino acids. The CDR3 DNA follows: TGCAGCGTCTCCCTCGCTAGCGGAAATTACGAGCAGTACTTC. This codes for CSVSLASGNYEQYF.

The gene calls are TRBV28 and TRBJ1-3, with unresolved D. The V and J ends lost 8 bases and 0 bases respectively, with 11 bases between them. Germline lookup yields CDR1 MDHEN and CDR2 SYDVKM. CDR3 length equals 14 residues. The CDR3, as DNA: TGTGCCAGCGCCGTGTGGCGCTCTGGAAACACCATATATTTT. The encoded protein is CASAVWRSGNTIYF. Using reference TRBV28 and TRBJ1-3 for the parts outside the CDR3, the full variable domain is DVKVTQSSRYLVKRTGEKVFLECVQDMDHENMFWYRQDPGLGLRLIYFSYDVKMKEKGDIPEGYSVSREKKERFSLILESASTNQTSMYLCASAVWRSGNTIYFGEGSWLTVV.

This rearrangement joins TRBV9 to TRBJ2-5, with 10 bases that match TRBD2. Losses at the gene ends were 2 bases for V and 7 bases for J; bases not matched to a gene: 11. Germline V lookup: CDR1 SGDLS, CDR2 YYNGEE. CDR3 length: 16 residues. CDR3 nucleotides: TGTGCCAGCAGCGTCCTGGGTCTAGCGGGAGAGGTGACCCAGTACTTC. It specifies CASSVLGLAGEVTQYF.

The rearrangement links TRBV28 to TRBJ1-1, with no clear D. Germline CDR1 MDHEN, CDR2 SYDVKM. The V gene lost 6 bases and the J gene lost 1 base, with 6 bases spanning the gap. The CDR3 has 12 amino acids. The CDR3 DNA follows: TGTGCCAGCAGGAGACAGAACACTGAAGCTTTCTTT. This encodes CASRRQNTEAFF. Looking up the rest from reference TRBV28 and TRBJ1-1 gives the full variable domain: DVKVTQSSRYLVKRTGEKVFLECVQDMDHENMFWYRQDPGLGLRLIYFSYDVKMKEKGDIPEGYSVSREKKERFSLILESASTNQTSMYLCASRRQNTEAFFGQGTRLTVV.

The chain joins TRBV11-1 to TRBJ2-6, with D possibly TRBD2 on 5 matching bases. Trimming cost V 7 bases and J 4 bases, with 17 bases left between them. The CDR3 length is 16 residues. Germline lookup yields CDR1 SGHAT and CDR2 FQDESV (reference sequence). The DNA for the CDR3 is TGTGCCAGCACCCTAACCTCGGGGTCCGGGGCCAACGTCCTGACTTTC. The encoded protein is CASTLTSGSGANVLTF.

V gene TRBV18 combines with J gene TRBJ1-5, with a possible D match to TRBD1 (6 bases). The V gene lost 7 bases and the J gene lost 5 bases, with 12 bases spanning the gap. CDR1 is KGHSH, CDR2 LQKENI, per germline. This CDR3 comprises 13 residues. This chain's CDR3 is CASLQGYDQPQHF. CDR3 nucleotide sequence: TGTGCCAGCTTACAGGGATACGATCAGCCCCAGCATTTT.

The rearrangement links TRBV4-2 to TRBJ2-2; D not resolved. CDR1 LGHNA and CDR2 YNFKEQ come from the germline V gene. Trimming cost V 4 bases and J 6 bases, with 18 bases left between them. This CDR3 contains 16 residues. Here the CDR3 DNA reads TGTGCCAGCAGCCTCCCTGGGGTGGGCTCCGCCGGGGAGCTGTTTTTT. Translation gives CASSLPGVGSAGELFF.

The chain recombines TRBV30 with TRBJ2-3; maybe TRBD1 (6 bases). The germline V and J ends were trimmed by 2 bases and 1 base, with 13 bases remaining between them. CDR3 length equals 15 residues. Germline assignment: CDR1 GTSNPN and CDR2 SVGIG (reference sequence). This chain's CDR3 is CAWSSRDTRTDTQYF. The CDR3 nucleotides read TGTGCCTGGAGTTCCCGGGACACTCGCACAGATACGCAGTATTTT.

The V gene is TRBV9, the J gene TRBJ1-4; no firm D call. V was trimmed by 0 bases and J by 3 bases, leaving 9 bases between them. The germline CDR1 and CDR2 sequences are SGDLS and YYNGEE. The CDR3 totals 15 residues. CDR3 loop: CASSVASDSNEKLFF. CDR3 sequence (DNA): TGTGCCAGCAGCGTAGCGTCGGACTCTAATGAAAAACTGTTTTTT.

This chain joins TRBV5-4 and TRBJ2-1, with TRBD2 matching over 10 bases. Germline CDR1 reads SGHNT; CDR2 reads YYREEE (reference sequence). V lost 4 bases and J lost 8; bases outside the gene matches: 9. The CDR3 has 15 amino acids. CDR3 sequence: CASSAPPSGSYEQFF. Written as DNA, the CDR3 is TGTGCCAGCAGCGCTCCCCCTAGCGGGAGTTATGAGCAGTTCTTC. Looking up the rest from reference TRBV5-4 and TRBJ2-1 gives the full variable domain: ETGVTQSPTHLIKTRGQQVTLRCSSQSGHNTVSWYQQALGQGPQFIFQYYREEENGRGNFPPRFSGLQFPNYSSELNVNALELDDSALYLCASSAPPSGSYEQFFGPGTRLTVL.

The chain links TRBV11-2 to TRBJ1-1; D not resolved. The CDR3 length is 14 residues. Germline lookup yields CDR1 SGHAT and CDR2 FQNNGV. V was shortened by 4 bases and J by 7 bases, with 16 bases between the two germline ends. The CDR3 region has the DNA TGTGCCAGCAGCTCAACAGCACCTAGGATTGAAGCTTTCTTT. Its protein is CASSSTAPRIEAFF.